The text below deals with one T cell receptor (beta chain). This sample was included in a study of blood T cell repertoires in COVID-19. Study-level background: Spain, Italy and the United States supplied samples that represented acute and convalescent COVID-19. PBMCs, B-cell-depleted T cells, or T cells provided the cDNA or gDNA that made up the material.

V lost 6 bases to trimming and J lost 1 base, with 15 bases between them. The CDR3 has 15 amino acids. Looked up from germline, CDR1 is MNHEY and CDR2 is SVGAGI. Original analysis: Reference gene primer amplification gave estimated nucleated cell counts. The assay was immunoSEQ multiplex PCR, and TCRdb's table has in-frame clones only and misses some. D and trimming were read from the DNA, whereas the V and J calls and clone size are those reported in that table. The sample has approximately 41,000 clones, roughly 87% seen once; the top ten hold roughly a tenth. Sequenced material: peripheral blood. The source is a woman of 80 years or more with active COVID-19. The rearrangement links TRBV6-5 to TRBJ1-1; D is possibly TRBD1 (5 bases). CDR3 sequence (DNA): TGTGCCAGCAGCCACCGGGGGGGACGGAACACTGAAGCTTTCTTT. This codes for CASSHRGGRNTEAFF.